This T cell receptor beta chain was sequenced during a study of cytomegalovirus exposure and HLA in healthy donors (dated by TCRdb to 2015 to 2018). As for the study more broadly: According to a later analysis, one platform produced both the approximately 110 validation repertoires and the roughly 650 repertoires of the first cohort. The study was designed to test whether signatures of past pathogen exposure could be identified by cataloging public T cell receptors. Along with the approximately 700-subject first cohort, a separate validation cohort of around 120 different subjects was used. To predict cytomegalovirus infection status, the study brought together high-throughput TCR immunosequencing, statistical association of individual TCRs with disease status, and machine learning.

The donors belonged to the validation cohort of around 110 subjects, which was separate from the approximately 700-subject first cohort. The investigation overall reported the following: Most TCR sequences were observed very rarely across donors, whereas some public TCRs were present in many individuals. It was suggested by the authors that the approach could potentially be generalized to other disease states and immunological phenotypes. The study gave a list of more than 150 TCR beta chains associated with cytomegalovirus. Of the cluster scores, roughly 95% were above 0 in a later analysis, which found that TCRs clustered in the first cohort also tended to co-occur in the 120 or so validation repertoires. A later analysis lacked HLA typing for the validation cohort, so it scored co-occurrence in that cohort across all 120 or so repertoires. The classifier was reported to diagnose cytomegalovirus status with high specificity and sensitivity in both the original and validation cohorts. A few of the identified cytomegalovirus-associated TCR beta chains were confirmed in vitro to be specific for cytomegalovirus antigens.

The library relied on the immunoSEQ multiplex PCR assay. Processing in the source paper ran as follows. A statistical classification framework was built for diagnosing cytomegalovirus status from the catalog of TCR beta chain sequences. TCRdb limited this immuneACCESS table to in-frame rearrangements with V and J called. A share of clones is missing; checked studies link under half to unresolved V genes, and the rest is unexplained. The V and J calls and the clone size are those of that table, but D and trimming were determined from the DNA. The sample yields 120,000 or so clones; around 90% were counted once. Approximately 2% of the sample lies in the top ten. Comments on this clone: The target of this receptor is not known. Within one base of it there is no much larger clone, and no base qualities were kept.

At the junction V is shortened by 4 bases and J by 2 bases; bases outside the gene matches: 13. CDR1 and CDR2 are drawn from the germline V gene: SNHLY, FYNNEI. There are 18 amino acids in the CDR3, from cysteine to phenylalanine inclusive. CDR3 DNA only is kept here, 54 bases in frame from base 1. Specimen: PBMCs. The sequence was collected from a woman in her late teens or twenties in good health and CMV-seronegative. The chain employs TRBV2 and TRBJ2-3; 9 middle bases align to TRBD2. The nucleotide sequence reads TGTGCCAGCAGTGGACTAGCGGAGATGAAGACCTCCACAGATACGCAGTATTTT. The translation is CASSGLAEMKTSTDTQYF.